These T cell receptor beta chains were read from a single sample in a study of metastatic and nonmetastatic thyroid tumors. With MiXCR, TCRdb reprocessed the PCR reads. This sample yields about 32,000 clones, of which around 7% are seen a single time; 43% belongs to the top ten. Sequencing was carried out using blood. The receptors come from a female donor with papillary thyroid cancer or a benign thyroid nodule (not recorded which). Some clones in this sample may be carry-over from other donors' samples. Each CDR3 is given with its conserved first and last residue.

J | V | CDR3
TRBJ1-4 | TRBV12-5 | CASGLAQGAGEKLFF
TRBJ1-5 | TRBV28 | CASTGQINQPQHF
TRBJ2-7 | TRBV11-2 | CASSSPSSDLGEQYF
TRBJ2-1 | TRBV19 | CASSSRTGGVTNEQFF
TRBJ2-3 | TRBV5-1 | CASKAGDTQYF
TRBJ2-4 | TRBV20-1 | CSAPRGGNIQYF
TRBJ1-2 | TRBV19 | CASRLIGTGGFYDYTF
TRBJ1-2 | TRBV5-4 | CASSSFRDRDSYGYTF
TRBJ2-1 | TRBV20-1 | CSATPSGQGSGEQFF
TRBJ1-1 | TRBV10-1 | CASSESLNTEAFF
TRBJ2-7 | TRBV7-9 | CASSSITYEQYF
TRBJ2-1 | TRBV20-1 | CSANPTTSGGAQFF
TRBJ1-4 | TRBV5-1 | CASSGGTPRGNEKLFF
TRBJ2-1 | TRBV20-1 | CSAIRSHENNEQFF
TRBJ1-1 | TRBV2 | CASSEGVGPGSEAFF
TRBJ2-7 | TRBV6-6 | CASSYSGQGSYEQYF
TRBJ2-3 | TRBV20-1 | CSALHGGLAGHTDTQYF
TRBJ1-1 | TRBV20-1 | CSASGTGGFNTEAFF
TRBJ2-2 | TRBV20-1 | CSARDYISLAGELFF
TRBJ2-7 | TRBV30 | CAWSSGTGWLEQYF
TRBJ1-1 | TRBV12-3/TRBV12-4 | CASSLALAGITEAFF
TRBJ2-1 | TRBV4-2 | CASSQVSAGGSYNEQFF